A single sample gave rise to the 23 T cell receptor beta chains below, sequenced in a study of blood T cells in healthy people across ages. The second PCR ran about 6 to 12 cycles with a sample-barcoded 5' primer and J-beta primers. Each CDR3 protein is one row after TCRdb ran MiXCR on the 5' RACE reads. In the table there are approximately 800,000 distinct CDR3 sequences, 20% to 30% of which are singletons. These same data were also listed under a study on T cells of mothers and their children.

Sequences were obtained from blood. These receptor sequences come from a boy aged 5-17 years in good health.

This sequence joins TRBV28 and TRBJ2-5; 8 bases fit TRBD1. The end of the DNA is better explained by TRBJ2-7, so the J call may be wrong. The CDR3 has 15 amino acids. Germline V CDR1 and CDR2: MDHEN, SYDVKM. The DNA of the CDR3 is TGTGCCAGCACCTCCAGTGAGACAGGGGCCTACGAGCAGTACTTC. Translation gives CASTSSETGAYEQYF.

This clonotype was seen ten or more times. The rearrangement uses TRBV14 and TRBJ2-1, with a tentative D call TRBD2 (5 bases). Germline CDR1 SGHDN, CDR2 FVKESK. CDR3 length: 13 amino acids. Deletions cut 5 bases from V and 7 bases from J, with 12 bases between. CDR3 sequence reads: CASSDGIRNEQFF. Here the CDR3 DNA reads TGTGCCAGCAGCGACGGGATTAGGAATGAGCAGTTCTTC.

This clonotype was seen more than once but under ten times. This chain joins TRBV20-1 and TRBJ1-4; the D gene is possibly TRBD1 (5 bases). This CDR3 spans 13 amino acids. V was pared by 4 bases and J by 8 bases, with 14 bases between. Germline-derived CDR1 and CDR2 are DFQATT and SNEGSKA (reference sequence). CDR3 nucleotide sequence: TGCAGTGCTACGAAGGGGTTGGAGGAAAAACTGTTTTTT. This encodes CSATKGLEEKLFF.

This chain connects TRBV20-1 to TRBJ2-5; 9 positions match TRBD2. V lost 6 bases and J lost 4; bases outside the gene matches: 9. Germline-derived CDR1 and CDR2 are DFQATT and SNEGSKA (reference sequence). The CDR3 consists of 14 residues. Here the CDR3 DNA reads TGCAGTGCCTTCGGGGCTAGCGGGGCAGAGACCCAGTACTTC. Amino acid sequence: CSAFGASGAETQYF.

The CDR3 region is CASSPDRRGVPYEQYF. The CDR3, as DNA: TGCGCCAGCAGCCCAGACCGAAGGGGGGTACCCTACGAGCAGTACTTC. The rearrangement links TRBV5-1 to TRBJ2-7, with D perhaps given as TRBD1 or TRBD2 (6 bases each). The germline V gene has CDR1 SGHRS and CDR2 YFSETQ. The V gene lost 4 bases and the J gene lost 2 bases, with 19 bases spanning the gap. The CDR3 length is 16 residues.

This sequence joins TRBV4-3 and TRBJ2-3; no definite D call. The CDR3 contains 15 residues. Trimming removed 0 bases at V and 4 bases at J, with 11 bases between. Germline CDR1 reads LGHNA; CDR2 reads YSLEER. The CDR3 nucleotides read TGCGCCAGCAGCCAAGATTACAGAGTTTCAGATACGCAGTATTTT. It encodes CASSQDYRVSDTQYF.

This clonotype was picked up a small number of times. The chain carries TRBV30 and TRBJ2-4; D might be TRBD1 or TRBD2, each matching 5 bases. V dropped 4 bases and J dropped 4 bases, with 17 bases sitting between them. This CDR3 region has 15 residues. Germline assignment: CDR1 GTSNPN and CDR2 SVGIG (reference sequence). The CDR3 here is CAWNRDQGLKNIQYF. The CDR3 DNA sequence: TGTGCCTGGAACCGGGACCAAGGGCTTAAAAACATTCAGTACTTC.

This clonotype was counted only a few times. The gene calls are TRBV7-2 and TRBJ1-3; 9 bases are shared with TRBD1. Germline CDR1 reads SGHTA; CDR2 reads FQGNSA. Unmatched junction bases numbered 9, after V lost 5 bases and J lost 4 bases. CDR3 size: 16 residues. The CDR3 DNA is TGTGCCAGCAGCCTCTACGGGACAGGGTGGGGAAACACCATATATTTT. Translation gives CASSLYGTGWGNTIYF.

This clonotype was counted a few times. The chain carries TRBV6-1 and TRBJ1-1; no definite D call. The germline CDR1 and CDR2 sequences are MNHNS and SASEGT. V was cut by 1 base and J by 0 bases, with 6 bases left in between. The CDR3 is 14 amino acids. Here the CDR3 reads CASSEEPMNTEAFF. As DNA, the CDR3 is TGTGCCAGCAGTGAAGAACCCATGAACACTGAAGCTTTCTTT.

V gene TRBV20-1 combines with J gene TRBJ2-3; D is possibly TRBD2 (6 bases). The CDR3 length is 15 residues. Trimming took off 6 bases at V and 1 base at J, with 17 bases between the two ends. The germline CDR1 and CDR2 sequences are DFQATT and SNEGSKA (reference sequence). CDR3 sequence (DNA): TGCAGTGCCCATTCCGGGAGTGAGGGCACAGATACGCAGTATTTT. Residues: CSAHSGSEGTDTQYF.

This clonotype showed up just a few times. This chain connects TRBV3-1 to TRBJ2-2; D gene unclear. The germline V gene has CDR1 LGHDT and CDR2 YNNKEL (reference sequence). V lost 1 base and J lost 7, with 7 bases in between. The CDR3 has 13 residues. This CDR3 reads CASSQVGIGELFF. CDR3 sequence (DNA): TGTGCCAGCAGCCAAGTAGGAATCGGGGAGCTGTTTTTT.

This chain joins TRBV9 and TRBJ2-5; either TRBD1 or TRBD2 may supply D (5 bases each). The closer fit of TRBJ2-1 to the DNA end suggests the J call may be wrong. CDR1 and CDR2 (germline): SGDLS, YYNGEE. The CDR3 runs to 12 residues. In DNA, the CDR3 is TGTGCCAGCAGCCCAGGGAGTAATGAGCAGTTCTTC. It yields the protein CASSPGSNEQFF.

V and J are TRBV7-9 and TRBJ2-2; tentatively, D is TRBD2 (6 bases). From germline, CDR1 is SEHNR and CDR2 FQNEAQ (reference sequence). The CDR3 is 15 amino acids. The ends were cut back, 7 bases at V and 2 bases at J, with 14 bases in the middle. CDR3 residues: CASTTGTANTGELFF. CDR3 nucleotides: TGTGCCAGCACCACCGGGACTGCTAACACCGGGGAGCTGTTTTTT.

The V and J genes are TRBV6-6 and TRBJ2-7; weak D call: TRBD1 (6 bases). CDR1 MNHNY and CDR2 SVGAGI come from the germline V gene (reference sequence). This CDR3 is built from 14 residues. V dropped 6 bases and J dropped 0 bases, with 12 bases sitting between them. CDR3: CASSFGQHSYEQYF. The CDR3, as DNA: TGTGCCAGCAGCTTCGGACAGCACTCCTACGAGCAGTACTTC.

The chain combines TRBV6-5 with TRBJ2-1; weak D call: TRBD2 (5 bases). The CDR3 runs 15 residues. The V end lost 0 bases, the J end lost 8 bases, and 14 bases lay between the germline ends. Germline lookup yields CDR1 MNHEY and CDR2 SVGAGI. In DNA form, the CDR3 reads TGTGCCAGCAGTTACTCGGGTCGGTGGGAGTATGAGCAGTTCTTC. Amino acids: CASSYSGRWEYEQFF.

This clonotype came up many times. The V and J genes are TRBV5-1 and TRBJ2-7; TRBD1 matches 7 bases. Trimming took 0 bases from V and 0 from J; bases not matched to a gene: 3. Germline V lookup: CDR1 SGHRS, CDR2 YFSETQ. The CDR3 runs to 15 residues. The CDR3 nucleotides read TGCGCCAGCAGCTTGGTTTCAGGGGGCTCCTACGAGCAGTACTTC. Protein product: CASSLVSGGSYEQYF.

This chain joins TRBV14 and TRBJ1-3, with D hard to call. V gave up 4 bases and J gave up 2 bases, with 9 bases separating them. The CDR3 sequence is 14 residues long. Germline-derived CDR1 and CDR2 are SGHDN and FVKESK. The DNA for the CDR3 is TGTGCCAGCAGCCCCCGGCAGCCTGGAAACACCATATATTTT. Its translation: CASSPRQPGNTIYF. The variable domain in full, with the rest retrieved from reference TRBV14 and TRBJ1-3, is EAGVTQFPSHSVIEKGQTVTLRCDPISGHDNLYWYRRVMGKEIKFLLHFVKESKQDESGMPNNRFLAERTGGTYSTLKVQPAELEDSGVYFCASSPRQPGNTIYFGEGSWLTVV.

This clonotype has only a few counts. The chain is built from TRBV30 and TRBJ2-7; 10 nucleotides match TRBD1. The germline V gene has CDR1 GTSNPN and CDR2 SVGIG (reference sequence). V dropped 3 bases and J dropped 5; count of bases not matched to a gene: 4. The CDR3 has 13 amino acids. CDR3 bases: TGTGCCTGGAGCGCCGGGACAGGGGACGAGCAGTACTTC. Translation gives CAWSAGTGDEQYF.

This clonotype appeared a few times. The germline gene is not matched at one end of the junction; a read error may be the cause. V and J are TRBV7-7 and TRBJ2-5; the match to TRBD2 covers 8 bases. The CDR3 runs 17 residues. Germline CDR1 is SSHAT and CDR2 is FNYEAQ (reference sequence). The CDR3 nucleotides are TGTGCTAGCAGCCTAGGAGGCGGGGGGCGCGACGAAGAGACCCAGTACTTC. Translation gives CASSLGGGGRDEETQYF.

The gene calls are TRBV4-1 and TRBJ2-5, with 8 bases identical to TRBD1. Per germline, CDR1 MGHRA and CDR2 YSYEKL. The CDR3 totals 16 residues. Trimming cost V 5 bases and J 2 bases; bases outside gene matches: 10. The CDR3 sequence: CASSYLGQASQETQYF. The CDR3 DNA reads TGCGCCAGCAGCTACCTGGGACAGGCATCACAAGAGACCCAGTACTTC.

This clonotype was detected only a few times. The chain is built from TRBV5-1 and TRBJ2-5; TRBD2 matches 11 bases. The trim removed 0 bases at V and 2 bases at J, leaving 6 bases unmatched. The CDR3 runs 17 residues. CDR1 is SGHRS and CDR2 is YFSETQ in the germline V gene. CDR3 DNA: TGCGCCAGCAGCTTGGCCCCTAGCGGGGGGTTTCAAGAGACCCAGTACTTC. It encodes CASSLAPSGGFQETQYF.

This chain links TRBV20-1 with TRBJ1-3; TRBD1 might be the D (6 bases). V lost 1 base to trimming and J lost 4 bases, with 11 bases between them. From germline, CDR1 is DFQATT and CDR2 SNEGSKA (reference sequence). This CDR3 has 14 residues. CDR3 in amino acids: CSARVGGSGNTIYF. DNA for the CDR3: TGCAGTGCTAGAGTTGGGGGCTCAGGAAACACCATATATTTT.

The rearrangement joins TRBV25-1 to TRBJ2-7, with D unclear. The CDR3 covers 14 residues. Germline values: CDR1 MGHDK, CDR2 SYGVNS. The ends were cut back, 8 bases at V and 0 bases at J, with 14 bases in the middle. For the CDR3, the DNA is TGTGCCAGCCAGGACCTGGCGGTCTCCTACGAGCAGTACTTC. Amino acids: CASQDLAVSYEQYF.